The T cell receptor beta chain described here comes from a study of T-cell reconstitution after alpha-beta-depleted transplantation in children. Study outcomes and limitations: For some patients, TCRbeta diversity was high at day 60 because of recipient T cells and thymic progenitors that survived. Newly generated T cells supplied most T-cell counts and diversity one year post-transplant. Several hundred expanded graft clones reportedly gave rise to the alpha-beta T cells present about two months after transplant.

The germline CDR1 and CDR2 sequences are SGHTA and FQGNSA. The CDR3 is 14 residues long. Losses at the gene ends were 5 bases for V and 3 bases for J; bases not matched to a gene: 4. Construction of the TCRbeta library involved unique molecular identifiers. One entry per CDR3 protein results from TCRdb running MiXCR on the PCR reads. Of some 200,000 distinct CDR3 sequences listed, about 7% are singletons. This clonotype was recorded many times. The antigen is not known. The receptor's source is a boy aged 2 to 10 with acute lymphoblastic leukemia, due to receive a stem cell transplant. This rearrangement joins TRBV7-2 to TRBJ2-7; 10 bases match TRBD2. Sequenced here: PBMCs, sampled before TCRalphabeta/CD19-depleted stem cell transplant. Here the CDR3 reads CASSPGLAFYEQYF. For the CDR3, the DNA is TGTGCCAGCAGCCCGGGACTAGCGTTCTACGAGCAGTACTTC. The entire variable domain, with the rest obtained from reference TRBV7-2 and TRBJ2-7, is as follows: GAGVSQSPSNKVTEKGKDVELRCDPISGHTALYWYRQSLGQGLEFLIYFQGNSAPDKSGLPSDRFSAERTGGSVSTLTIQRTQQEDSAVYLCASSPGLAFYEQYFGPGTRLTVT.